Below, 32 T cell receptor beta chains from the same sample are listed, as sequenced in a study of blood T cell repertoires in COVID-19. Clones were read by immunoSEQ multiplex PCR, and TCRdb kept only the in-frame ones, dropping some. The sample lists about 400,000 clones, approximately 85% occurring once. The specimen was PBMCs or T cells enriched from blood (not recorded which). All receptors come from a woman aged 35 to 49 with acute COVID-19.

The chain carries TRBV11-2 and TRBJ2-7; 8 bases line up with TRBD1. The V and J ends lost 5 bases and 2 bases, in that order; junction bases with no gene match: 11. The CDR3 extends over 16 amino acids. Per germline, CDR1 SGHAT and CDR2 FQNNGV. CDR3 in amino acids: CASSPVGGQGPYEQYF. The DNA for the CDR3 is TGTGCCAGCAGCCCAGTCGGAGGACAGGGCCCCTACGAGCAGTACTTC.

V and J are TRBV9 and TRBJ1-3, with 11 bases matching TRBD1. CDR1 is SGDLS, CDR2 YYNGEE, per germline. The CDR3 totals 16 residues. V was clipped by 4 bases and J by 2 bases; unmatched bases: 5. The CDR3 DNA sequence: TGTGCCAGCAGCACGTGGACAGGGGGCCCTGGAAACACCATATATTTT. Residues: CASSTWTGGPGNTIYF. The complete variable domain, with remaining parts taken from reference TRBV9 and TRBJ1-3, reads DSGVTQTPKHLITATGQRVTLRCSPRSGDLSVYWYQQSLDQGLQFLIQYYNGEERAKGNILERFSAQQFPDLHSELNLSSLELGDSALYFCASSTWTGGPGNTIYFGEGSWLTVV.

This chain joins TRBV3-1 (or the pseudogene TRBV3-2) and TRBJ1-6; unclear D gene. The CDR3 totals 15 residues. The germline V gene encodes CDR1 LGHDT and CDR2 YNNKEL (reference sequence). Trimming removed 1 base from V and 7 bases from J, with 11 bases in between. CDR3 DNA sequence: TGTGCCAGCAGCCAAGGAAAAGGGAGGAATTCACCCCTCCACTTT. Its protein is CASSQGKGRNSPLHF.

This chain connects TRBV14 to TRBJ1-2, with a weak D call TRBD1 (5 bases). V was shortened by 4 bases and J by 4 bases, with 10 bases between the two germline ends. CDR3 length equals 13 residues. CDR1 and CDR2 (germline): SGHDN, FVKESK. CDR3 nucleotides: TGTGCCAGCAGCCCGGGACTGTCCTATGGCTACACCTTC. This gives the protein CASSPGLSYGYTF.

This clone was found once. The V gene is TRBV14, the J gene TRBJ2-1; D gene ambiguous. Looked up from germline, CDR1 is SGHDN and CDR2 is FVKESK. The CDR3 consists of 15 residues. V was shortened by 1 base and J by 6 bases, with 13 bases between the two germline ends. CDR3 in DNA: TGTGCCAGCAGCCAAGTAGGAATCCGGGTCAATGAGCAGTTCTTC. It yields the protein CASSQVGIRVNEQFF.

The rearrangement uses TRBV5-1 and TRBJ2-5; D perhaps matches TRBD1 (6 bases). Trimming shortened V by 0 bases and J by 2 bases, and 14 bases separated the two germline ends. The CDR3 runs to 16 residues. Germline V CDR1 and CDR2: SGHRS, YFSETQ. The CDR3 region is CASSLGSPQGQETQYF. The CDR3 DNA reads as TGCGCCAGCAGCTTGGGATCCCCTCAGGGGCAAGAGACCCAGTACTTC.

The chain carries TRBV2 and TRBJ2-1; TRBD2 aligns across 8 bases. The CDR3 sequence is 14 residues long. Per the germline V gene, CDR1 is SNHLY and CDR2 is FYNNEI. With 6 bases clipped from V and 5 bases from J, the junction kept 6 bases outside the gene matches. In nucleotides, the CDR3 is TGTGCCAGCAGCAGGCGGGGGGCGGACAATGAGCAGTTCTTC. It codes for CASSRRGADNEQFF.

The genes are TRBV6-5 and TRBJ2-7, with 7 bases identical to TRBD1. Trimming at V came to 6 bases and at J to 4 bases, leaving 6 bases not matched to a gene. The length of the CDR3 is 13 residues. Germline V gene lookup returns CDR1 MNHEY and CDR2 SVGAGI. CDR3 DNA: TGTGCCAGCAGGACAGGGTATAGGTACGAGCAGTACTTC. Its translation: CASRTGYRYEQYF.

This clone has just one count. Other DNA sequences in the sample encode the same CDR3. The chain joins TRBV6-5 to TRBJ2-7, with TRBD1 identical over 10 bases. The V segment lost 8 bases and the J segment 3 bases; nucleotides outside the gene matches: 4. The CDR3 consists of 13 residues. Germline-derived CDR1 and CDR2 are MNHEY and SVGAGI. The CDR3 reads CASRDRGSYEQYF. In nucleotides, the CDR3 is TGTGCCAGCCGGGACAGGGGAAGCTACGAGCAGTACTTC.

CDR3: CASSSPVGGLDNEQFF. CDR3 nucleotides: TGTGCCAGCAGTTCCCCAGTGGGGGGGCTGGACAATGAGCAGTTCTTC. The chain carries TRBV27 and TRBJ2-1; the D gene is possibly TRBD2 (7 bases). Germline CDR1 MNHEY, CDR2 SMNVEV (reference sequence). The V and J ends lost 4 bases and 5 bases respectively, with 18 bases between them. This CDR3 region has 16 residues.

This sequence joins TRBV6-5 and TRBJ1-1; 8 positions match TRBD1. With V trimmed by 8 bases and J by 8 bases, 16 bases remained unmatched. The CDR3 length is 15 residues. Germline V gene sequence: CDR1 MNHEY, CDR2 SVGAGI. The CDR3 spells CASFKLARGRIEAFF. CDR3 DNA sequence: TGTGCCAGCTTCAAGTTGGCCAGGGGGCGTATAGAAGCTTTCTTT.

CDR3 in amino acids: CASSLVDRTNEKLFF. The DNA of the CDR3 is TGCGCCAGCAGCTTGGTGGACAGGACTAATGAAAAACTGTTTTTT. The genes are TRBV5-1 and TRBJ1-4, with TRBD1 matching over 7 bases. The CDR3 runs to 15 residues. J gave up 2 bases and V 0 bases, and 1 base lay outside the gene matches. Germline V gene data show CDR1 as SGHRS and CDR2 as YFSETQ.

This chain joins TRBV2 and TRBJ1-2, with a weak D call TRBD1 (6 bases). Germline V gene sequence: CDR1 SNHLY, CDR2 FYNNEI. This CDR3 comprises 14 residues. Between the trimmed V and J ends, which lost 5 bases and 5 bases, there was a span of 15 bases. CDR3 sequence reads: CASSIRTVSYGYTF. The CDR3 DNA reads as TGTGCCAGCAGTATCAGGACAGTGTCTTATGGCTACACCTTC.

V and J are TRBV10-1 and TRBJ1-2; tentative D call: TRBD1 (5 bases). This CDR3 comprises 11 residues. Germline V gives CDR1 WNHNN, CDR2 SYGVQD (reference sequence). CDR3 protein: CPRGDHYGYTF. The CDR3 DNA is TGCCCGCGGGGGGATCACTATGGCTACACCTTC.

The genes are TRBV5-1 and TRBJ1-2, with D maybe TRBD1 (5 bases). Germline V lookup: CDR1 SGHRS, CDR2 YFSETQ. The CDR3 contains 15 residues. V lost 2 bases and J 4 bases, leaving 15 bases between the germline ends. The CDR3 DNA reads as TGCGCCAGCAGCTTTTCCGCAGGGTCAAGCTATGGCTACACCTTC. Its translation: CASSFSAGSSYGYTF.

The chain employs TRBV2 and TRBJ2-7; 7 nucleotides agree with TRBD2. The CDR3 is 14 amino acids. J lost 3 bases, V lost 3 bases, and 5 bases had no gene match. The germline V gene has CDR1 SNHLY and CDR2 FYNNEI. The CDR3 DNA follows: TGTGCCAGCAGTGAGCGAGCGGGGTTCTACGAGCAGTACTTC. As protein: CASSERAGFYEQYF. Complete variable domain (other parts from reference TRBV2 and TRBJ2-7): EPEVTQTPSHQVTQMGQEVILRCVPISNHLYFYWYRQILGQKVEFLVSFYNNEISEKSEIFDDQFSVERPDGSNFTLKIRSTKLEDSAMYFCASSERAGFYEQYFGPGTRLTVT.

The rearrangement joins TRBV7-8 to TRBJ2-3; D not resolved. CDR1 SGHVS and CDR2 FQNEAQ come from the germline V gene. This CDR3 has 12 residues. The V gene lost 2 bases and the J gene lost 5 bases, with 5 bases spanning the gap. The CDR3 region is CASSLTRDTQYF. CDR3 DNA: TGTGCCAGCAGCTTAACTCGAGATACGCAGTATTTT.

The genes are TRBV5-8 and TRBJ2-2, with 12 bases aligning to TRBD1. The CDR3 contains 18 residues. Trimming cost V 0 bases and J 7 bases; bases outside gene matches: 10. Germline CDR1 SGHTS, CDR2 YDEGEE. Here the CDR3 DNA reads TGTGCCAGCAGCTTGGTGGGACAGGGGGCCTACGGGGTCGGGGAGCTGTTTTTT. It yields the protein CASSLVGQGAYGVGELFF. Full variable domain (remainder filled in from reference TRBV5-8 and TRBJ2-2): EAGVTQSPTHLIKTRGQQATLRCSPISGHTSVYWYQQALGLGLQFLLWYDEGEERNRGNFPPRFSGRQFPNYSSELNVNALELEDSALYLCASSLVGQGAYGVGELFFGEGSRLTVL.

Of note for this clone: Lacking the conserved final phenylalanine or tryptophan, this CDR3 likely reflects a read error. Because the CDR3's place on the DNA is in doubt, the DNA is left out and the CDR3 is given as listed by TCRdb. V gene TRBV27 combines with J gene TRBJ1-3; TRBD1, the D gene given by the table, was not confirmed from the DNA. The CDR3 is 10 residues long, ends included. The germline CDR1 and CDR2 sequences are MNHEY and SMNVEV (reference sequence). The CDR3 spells CASRGTGGTA.

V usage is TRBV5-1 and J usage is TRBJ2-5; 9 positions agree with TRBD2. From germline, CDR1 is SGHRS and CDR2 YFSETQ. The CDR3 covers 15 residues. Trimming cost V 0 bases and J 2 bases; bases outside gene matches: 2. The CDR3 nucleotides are TGCGCCAGCAGCTTGGGCGGGGGGGGTCAAGAGACCCAGTACTTC. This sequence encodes CASSLGGGGQETQYF.

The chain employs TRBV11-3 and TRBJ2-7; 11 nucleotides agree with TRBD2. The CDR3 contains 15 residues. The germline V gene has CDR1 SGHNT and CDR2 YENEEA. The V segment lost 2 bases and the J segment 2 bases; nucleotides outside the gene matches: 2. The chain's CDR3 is CASSLSSGGTYEQYF. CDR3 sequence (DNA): TGTGCCAGCAGCTTATCTAGCGGGGGGACCTACGAGCAGTACTTC.

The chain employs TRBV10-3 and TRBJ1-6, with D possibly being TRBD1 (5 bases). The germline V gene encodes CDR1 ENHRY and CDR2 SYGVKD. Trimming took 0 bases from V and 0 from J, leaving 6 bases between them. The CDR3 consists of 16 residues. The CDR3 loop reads CAISESTGSYNSPLHF. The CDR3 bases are TGTGCCATCAGTGAGTCTACAGGCTCCTATAATTCACCCCTCCACTTT.

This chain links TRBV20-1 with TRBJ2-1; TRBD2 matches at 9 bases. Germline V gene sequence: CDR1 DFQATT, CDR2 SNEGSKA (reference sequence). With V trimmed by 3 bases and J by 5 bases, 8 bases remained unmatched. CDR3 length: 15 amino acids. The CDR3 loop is CSASHILAGHNEQFF. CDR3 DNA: TGCAGTGCTAGTCATATTCTAGCGGGGCACAATGAGCAGTTCTTC.

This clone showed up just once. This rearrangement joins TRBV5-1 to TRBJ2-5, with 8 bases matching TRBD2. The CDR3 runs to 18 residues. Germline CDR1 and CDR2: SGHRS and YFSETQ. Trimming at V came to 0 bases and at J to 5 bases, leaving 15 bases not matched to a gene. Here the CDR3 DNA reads TGCGCCAGCAGCTTGGAGGGCGCGCGGGGGGCTGTCGTTGAGACCCAGTACTTC. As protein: CASSLEGARGAVVETQYF.

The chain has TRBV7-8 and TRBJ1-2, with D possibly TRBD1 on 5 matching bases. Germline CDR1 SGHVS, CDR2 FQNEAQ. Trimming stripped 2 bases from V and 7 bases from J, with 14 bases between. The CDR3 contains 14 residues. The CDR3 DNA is TGTGCCAGCAGCTTACAGGAGGGGTTGGGTGGCTACACCTTC. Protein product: CASSLQEGLGGYTF.

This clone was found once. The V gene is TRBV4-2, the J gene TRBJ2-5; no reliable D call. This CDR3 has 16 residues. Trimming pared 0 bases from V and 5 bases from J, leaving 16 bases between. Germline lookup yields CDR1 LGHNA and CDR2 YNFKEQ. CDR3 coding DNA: TGTGCCAGCAGCCAAGATCCAGGAACCGGCCCGGAGACCCAGTACTTC. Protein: CASSQDPGTGPETQYF.

The chain's CDR3 is CASSRKAPGQDSYNEQFF. CDR3 nucleotides: TGCGCCAGCAGCCGGAAAGCGCCGGGACAGGACTCCTACAATGAGCAGTTCTTC. The chain joins TRBV4-1 to TRBJ2-1; the match to TRBD1 covers 8 bases. Per the germline V gene, CDR1 is MGHRA and CDR2 is YSYEKL. The J segment lost 0 bases and the V segment lost 4 bases, leaving 11 bases of the junction unmatched. This CDR3 comprises 18 residues.

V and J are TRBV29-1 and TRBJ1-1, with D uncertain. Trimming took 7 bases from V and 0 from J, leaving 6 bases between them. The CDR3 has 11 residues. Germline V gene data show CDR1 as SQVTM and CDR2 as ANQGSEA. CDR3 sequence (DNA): TGCAGCGAGAGGTTGAACACTGAAGCTTTCTTT. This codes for CSERLNTEAFF.

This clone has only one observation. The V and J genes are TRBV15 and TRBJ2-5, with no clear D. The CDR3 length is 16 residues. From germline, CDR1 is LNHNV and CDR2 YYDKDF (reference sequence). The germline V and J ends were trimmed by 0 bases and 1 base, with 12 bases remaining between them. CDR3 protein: CATSRDRFMVQETQYF. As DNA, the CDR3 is TGTGCCACCAGCAGAGATCGGTTCATGGTCCAAGAGACCCAGTACTTC. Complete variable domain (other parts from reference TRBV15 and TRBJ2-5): DAMVIQNPRYQVTQFGKPVTLSCSQTLNHNVMYWYQQKSSQAPKLLFHYYDKDFNNEADTPDNFQSRRPNTSFCFLDIRSPGLGDTAMYLCATSRDRFMVQETQYFGPGTRLLVL.

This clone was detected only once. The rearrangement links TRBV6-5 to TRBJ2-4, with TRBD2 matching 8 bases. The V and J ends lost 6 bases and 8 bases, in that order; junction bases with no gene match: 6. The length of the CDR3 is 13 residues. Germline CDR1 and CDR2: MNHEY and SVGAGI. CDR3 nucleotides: TGTGCCAGCAGAGAGACCGGGAGGGACATTCAGTACTTC. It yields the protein CASRETGRDIQYF.

The CDR3 region has the DNA TGTGCCTGGAGTGGAACAGGGGGCGATCAGCCCCAGCATTTT. It codes for CAWSGTGGDQPQHF. J is TRBJ1-5 and V is TRBV30; 9 bases map to TRBD1. There are 14 residues in the CDR3. The germline gives CDR1 GTSNPN, CDR2 SVGIG (reference sequence). After removal of 1 base from V and 5 bases from J, the junction contained 3 bases not matched to a gene. The whole variable domain, remainder taken from reference TRBV30 and TRBJ1-5, is SQTIHQWPATLVQPVGSPLSLECTVEGTSNPNLYWYRQAAGRGLQLLFYSVGIGQISSEVPQNLSASRPQDRQFILSSKKLLLSDSGFYLCAWSGTGGDQPQHFGDGTRLSIL.

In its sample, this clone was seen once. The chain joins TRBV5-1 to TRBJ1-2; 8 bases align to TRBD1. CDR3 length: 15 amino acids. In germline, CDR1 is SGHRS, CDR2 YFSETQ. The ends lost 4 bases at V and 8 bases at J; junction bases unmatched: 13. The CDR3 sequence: CASSVARQGMGGYTF. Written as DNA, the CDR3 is TGCGCCAGCAGCGTAGCCCGACAGGGGATGGGCGGCTACACCTTC.